This T cell receptor (beta chain) stems from a study of T cell responses to AZD1222 COVID-19 vaccine. Profiling relied on immunoSEQ multiplex PCR, and the TCRdb table lists in-frame clones only, not all of them. The table lists some 150,000 clones, 92% of them singletons. Sequences were derived from peripheral blood, sampled 28 days after the second AZD1222 dose. The TCR comes from an adult who received the AZD1222 COVID-19 vaccine.

Written as DNA, the CDR3 is TGCGCCAGCAGTGATGGGGGGACAACTAGGGCCTACGAGCAGTACTTC. It yields the protein CASSDGGTTRAYEQYF. The gene calls are TRBV10-1 and TRBJ2-7, with D possibly called TRBD1 or TRBD2 (6 bases each). Trimming took 3 bases from V and 2 from J, leaving 17 bases between them. This CDR3 has 16 residues. Germline CDR1 and CDR2: WNHNN and SYGVQD (reference sequence).